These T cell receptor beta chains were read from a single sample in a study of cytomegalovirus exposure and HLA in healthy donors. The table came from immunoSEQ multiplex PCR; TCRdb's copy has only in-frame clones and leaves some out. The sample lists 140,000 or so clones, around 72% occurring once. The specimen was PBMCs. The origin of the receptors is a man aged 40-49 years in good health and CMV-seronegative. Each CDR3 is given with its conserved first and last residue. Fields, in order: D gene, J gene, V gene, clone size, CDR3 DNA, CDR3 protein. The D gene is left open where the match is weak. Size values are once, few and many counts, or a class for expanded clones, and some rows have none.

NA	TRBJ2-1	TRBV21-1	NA	TGTGCCAGCAGCACTAGGAGGAGGGATAGAGGGAATGAGCAGTTCTTC	CASSTRRRDRGNEQFF
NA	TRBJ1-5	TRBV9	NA	TGTGCCAGCAGCGTAGGGGCAGGCTTCAATCAGCCCCAGCATTTT	CASSVGAGFNQPQHF
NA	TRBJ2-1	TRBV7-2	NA	TGTGCCAGCAGCTGGGACATAGGGGAGCAGTTCTTC	CASSWDIGEQFF
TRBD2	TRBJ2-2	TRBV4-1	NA	TGCGCCAGCAGCCCCCTAGCGGGAGCGAACACCGGGGAGCTGTTTTTT	CASSPLAGANTGELFF
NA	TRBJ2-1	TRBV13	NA	TGTGCCAGCAGCTCAACTAAAACTAGTTCCCATGAGCAGTTCTTC	CASSSTKTSSHEQFF
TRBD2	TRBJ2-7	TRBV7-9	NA	TGTGCCAGCAACATACGTGGGACTAGCGGGGGCGAGCAGTACTTC	CASNIRGTSGGEQYF
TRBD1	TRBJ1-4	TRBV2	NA	TGTGCCAGCAGGACAGGGGGAGCGGCTAATGAAAAACTGTTTTTT	CASRTGGAANEKLFF
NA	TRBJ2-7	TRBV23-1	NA	TGCGCCAGCAGTCAATCTGGCCAGGTAATCTACGAGCAGTACTTC	CASSQSGQVIYEQYF
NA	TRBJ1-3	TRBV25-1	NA	TGTGCCAGCACATGGGGGGGTAGCGGAAACACCATATATTTT	CASTWGGSGNTIYF
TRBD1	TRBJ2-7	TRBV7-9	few	TGTGCCAGCCGGGACAGCTCCTACGAGCAGTACTTC	CASRDSSYEQYF
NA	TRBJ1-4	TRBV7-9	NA	TGTGCCAGCAGCTTAGGAGGGATCGGAGAAAAACTGTTTTTT	CASSLGGIGEKLFF
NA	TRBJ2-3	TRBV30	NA	TGTGCCTGGAGCAAGTGGAGAGATACGCAGTATTTT	CAWSKWRDTQYF
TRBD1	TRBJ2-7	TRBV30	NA	TGTGCCTGGAGTGCATCCGGGACAGACGAGCAGTACTTC	CAWSASGTDEQYF
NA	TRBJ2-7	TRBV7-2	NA	TGTGCCAGCAGCCCCGGTCTAGCGATAGCCTACGAGCAGTACTTC	CASSPGLAIAYEQYF
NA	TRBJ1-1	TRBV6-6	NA	TGTGCCAGCAGTCCCAAGAACACTGAAGCTTTCTTT	CASSPKNTEAFF
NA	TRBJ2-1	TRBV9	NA	TGTGCCAGCAGCGTAGGCCTAGCCTACAATGAGCAGTTCTTC	CASSVGLAYNEQFF
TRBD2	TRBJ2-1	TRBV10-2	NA	TGCGCACTAGCGGGGGGTTCCTACAATGAGCAGTTCTTC	CALAGGSYNEQFF
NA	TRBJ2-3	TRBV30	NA	TGTGCCTGGAGTGTAAAGGGCCCCCCGAGGAGGACAGATACGCAGTATTTT	CAWSVKGPPRRTDTQYF
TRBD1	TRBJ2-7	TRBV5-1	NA	TGCGCCAGCAGCTCTACCCGTACCGGGACAGCTTACGAGCAGTACTTC	CASSSTRTGTAYEQYF
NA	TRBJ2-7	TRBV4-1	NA	TGCGCCAGCAGCCAAGGACTGACCCCCTCCTACGAGCAGTACTTC	CASSQGLTPSYEQYF
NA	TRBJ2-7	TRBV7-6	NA	TGTGCCAGCAGCTCCGGGACTTCCCTCTCCTACGAGCAGTACTTC	CASSSGTSLSYEQYF
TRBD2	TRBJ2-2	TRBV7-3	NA	TGTGCCAGCAGCTTAACGGGGGGACTAGGCGCCACCGGGGAGCTGTTTTTT	CASSLTGGLGATGELFF
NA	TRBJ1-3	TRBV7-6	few	TGTGCCAGCAGTCAGAACCAGGGACATGGAAACACCATATATTTT	CASSQNQGHGNTIYF
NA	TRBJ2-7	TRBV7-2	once	TGTGCCAGCAGCTTAGCTGTTAGCTCCTACGAGCAGTACTTC	CASSLAVSSYEQYF
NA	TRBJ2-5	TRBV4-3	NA	TGCGCCAGCAGCCAAGATCTGGGGGCGGAGACCCAGTACTTC	CASSQDLGAETQYF
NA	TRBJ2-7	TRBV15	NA	TGTGCCACCAGCAGTCCTCGGACAGAGACCTACGAGCAGTACTTC	CATSSPRTETYEQYF
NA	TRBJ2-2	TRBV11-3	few	TGTGCCAGCAGCTTAGTAGGGGTCACCGGGGAGCTGTTTTTT	CASSLVGVTGELFF
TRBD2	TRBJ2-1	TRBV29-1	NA	TGCAGCGTTGAAGAGAGGGACGCTAGCGGGAGTTTTAATGAGCAGTTCTTC	CSVEERDASGSFNEQFF
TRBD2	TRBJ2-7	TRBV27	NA	TGTGCCAGCAGTTTCGGGGGGGAGGGCTACGAGCAGTACTTC	CASSFGGEGYEQYF
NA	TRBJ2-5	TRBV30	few	TGTGCCTGGAGTGTCCTGCACAGTGGAGAGACCCAGTACTTC	CAWSVLHSGETQYF
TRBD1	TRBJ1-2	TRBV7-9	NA	TGTGCCAGCAGCCGACAGGGCGATGGCTACACCTTC	CASSRQGDGYTF
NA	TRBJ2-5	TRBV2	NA	TGTGCCAGCAGTGCGCAAGGGGTTTATGAGACCCAGTACTTC	CASSAQGVYETQYF
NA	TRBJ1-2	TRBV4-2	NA	TGTGCCAGCAGCCAAGGCTATAACTATGGCTACACCTTC	CASSQGYNYGYTF
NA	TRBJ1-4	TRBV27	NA	TGTGCCAGCAGTTTATACAGTGCAACTAATGAAAAACTGTTTTTT	CASSLYSATNEKLFF
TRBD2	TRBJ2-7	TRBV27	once	TGTGCCAGCAGTCCCCCGGGCGGGAGACCGCCTCCCTACGAGCAGTACTTC	CASSPPGGRPPPYEQYF
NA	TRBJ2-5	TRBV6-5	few	TGTGCCAGCAGTTCCGGGGTTCCGCGGTGGGAGACCCAGTACTTC	CASSSGVPRWETQYF
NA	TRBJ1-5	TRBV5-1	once	TGCGCCAGCAGCTTGGCGGGTCGGCAGCCCCAGCATTTT	CASSLAGRQPQHF
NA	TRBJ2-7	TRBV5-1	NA	TGCGCCAGCAGCTTCTCCGTCGGAGCCTACGAGCAGTACTTC	CASSFSVGAYEQYF
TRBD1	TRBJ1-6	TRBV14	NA	TGTGCCAGCAGCCAAGATCCCGGACAGGGATACTCACCCCTCCACTTT	CASSQDPGQGYSPLHF
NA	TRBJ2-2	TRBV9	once	TGTGCCAGCAGCCCCCGGGGAGACTCGAACACCGGGGAGCTGTTTTTT	CASSPRGDSNTGELFF
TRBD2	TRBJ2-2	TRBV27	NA	TGTGCCAGCAGTTTTGCGGGAGGGCCCGGCACCGGGGAGCTGTTTTTT	CASSFAGGPGTGELFF
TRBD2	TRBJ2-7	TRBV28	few	TGTGCCAGCAGTTTATCGCTAGCGGGAGTCCTCCCCTACGAGCAGTACTTC	CASSLSLAGVLPYEQYF
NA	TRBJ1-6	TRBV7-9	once	TGTGCCAGCAGCTTAGGCAGGGGCGGTTCACCCCTCCACTTT	CASSLGRGGSPLHF
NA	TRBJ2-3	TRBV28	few	TGTGCCAGCACCGGACAGGGGCGCTTTAGCGGGAGATTTACAGATACGCAGTATTTT	CASTGQGRFSGRFTDTQYF
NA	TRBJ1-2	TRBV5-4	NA	TGTGCCAGCAGCGAGCTGAGAGGGTACTATGGCTACACCTTC	CASSELRGYYGYTF
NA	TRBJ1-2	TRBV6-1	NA	TGTGCCAGCAGTCAAACAGGGAGCTATGGCTACACCTTC	CASSQTGSYGYTF
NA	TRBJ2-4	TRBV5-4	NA	TGTGCCAGCAGCTTGGGGTTTGGGCAGGGAGCCAAAAACATTCAGTACTTC	CASSLGFGQGAKNIQYF
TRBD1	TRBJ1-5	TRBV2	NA	TGTGCCAGCACCCAGGACAGGGGACGGAATCAGCCCCAGCATTTT	CASTQDRGRNQPQHF
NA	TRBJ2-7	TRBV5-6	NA	TGTGCCAGCAGCGGCACGCGGCTCCAACTCTCCTACGAGCAGTACTTC	CASSGTRLQLSYEQYF
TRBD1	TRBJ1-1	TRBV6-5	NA	TGTGCCAGCAGTTATCAGGGGGCGTCGGAAGCTTTCTTT	CASSYQGASEAFF
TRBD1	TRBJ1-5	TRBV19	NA	TGTGCCAGTCAGGACAGGGAACTTAGCAATCAGCCCCAGCATTTT	CASQDRELSNQPQHF
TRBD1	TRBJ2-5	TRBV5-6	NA	TGTGCCAGCAGCTCCCGGACAGGGCAGGGGACCCAGTACTTC	CASSSRTGQGTQYF
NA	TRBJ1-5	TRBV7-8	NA	TGTGCCAGCAGCCCAGCCACCACCTACAGGTACAATCAGCCCCAGCATTTT	CASSPATTYRYNQPQHF